This is a list of T cell receptor beta chains from one sample in a study of T cells in Graves' hyperthyroidism and ophthalmopathy. Using its own MiXCR run on the multiplex PCR reads, TCRdb lists one record per CDR3 protein. The table has under 200,000 distinct CDR3 sequences, 9.4% seen once. Input material: blood. These receptors were collected from a woman younger than 30 with Graves' hyperthyroidism that later progressed to Graves' ophthalmopathy. The CDR3 runs from the conserved cysteine through the conserved F or W. Fields, in order: CDR3 protein, V gene, J gene.

CAISGDRGLQGNQPQHF	TRBV10-3	TRBJ1-5
CASSNSRIQETQYF	TRBV14	TRBJ2-5
CASSIPDRTRTEAFF	TRBV19	TRBJ1-1
CATSWDLSGNTIYF	TRBV19	TRBJ1-3
CASSLGGGNEKLFF	TRBV19	TRBJ1-4
CASSQEPRPMTNYGYTF	TRBV4-2	TRBJ1-2
CASSLTSDIQYF	TRBV5-1	TRBJ2-4
CSARDVGAQRLGGYTF	TRBV20-1	TRBJ1-2
CASSYAGPSANQPQHF	TRBV28	TRBJ1-5
CASSPVAGVNIQYF	TRBV4-1	TRBJ2-4
CASSVAGTGTETQYF	TRBV7-2	TRBJ2-5
CSVEDWTQGSGANVLTF	TRBV29-1	TRBJ2-6
CASSERDGQREKLFF	TRBV2	TRBJ1-4
CASGPGPRETQYF	TRBV12-5	TRBJ2-5
CASSQGERSSYEQYF	TRBV4-1	TRBJ2-7
CASSLWGQGRAEAFF	TRBV7-2	TRBJ1-1
CAWSSGLAGETDTQYF	TRBV30	TRBJ2-3
CASFLGQGDQPQHF	TRBV2	TRBJ1-5
CASSDAGLNQPQHF	TRBV2	TRBJ1-5
CASSAADKTEPISYEQYF	TRBV9	TRBJ2-7
CASSGVVNAEAFF	TRBV19	TRBJ1-1